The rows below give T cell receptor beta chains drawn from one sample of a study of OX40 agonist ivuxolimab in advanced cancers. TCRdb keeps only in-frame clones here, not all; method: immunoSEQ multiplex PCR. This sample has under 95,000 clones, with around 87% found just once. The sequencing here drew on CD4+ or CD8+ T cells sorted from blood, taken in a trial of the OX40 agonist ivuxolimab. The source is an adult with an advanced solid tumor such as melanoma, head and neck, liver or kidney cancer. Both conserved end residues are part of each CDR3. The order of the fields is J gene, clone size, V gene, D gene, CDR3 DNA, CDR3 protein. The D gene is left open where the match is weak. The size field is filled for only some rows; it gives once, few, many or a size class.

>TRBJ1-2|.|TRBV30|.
TGTGCCTGGACCCCAGGGATGAGGGGCGGCTACACCTTC
CAWTPGMRGGYTF
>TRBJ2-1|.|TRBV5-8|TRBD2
TGTGCCAGCAGCTTGGCCCCACTAGCGGGGGCGCCCCCCAAGCAGTTCTTC
CASSLAPLAGAPPKQFF
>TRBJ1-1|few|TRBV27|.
TGTGCCAGCAGTTTAAGGCAGGGAATGGAAGCTTTCTTT
CASSLRQGMEAFF
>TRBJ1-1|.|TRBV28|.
TGTGCCACCACCCGGGGTTATATGAACACTGAAGCTTTCTTT
CATTRGYMNTEAFF
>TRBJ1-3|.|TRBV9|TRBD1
TGTGCCAGCAGCGCGACAGGGGCCTCCTCTGGAAACACCATATATTTT
CASSATGASSGNTIYF
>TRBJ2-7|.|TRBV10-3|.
TGTGCCATCAGCAACAGCTCCTACGAGCAGTACTTC
CAISNSSYEQYF
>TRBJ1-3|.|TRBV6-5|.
TGTGCCACCGGCGAGCCACCTGGAAACACCATATATTTT
CATGEPPGNTIYF
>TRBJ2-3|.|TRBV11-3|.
TGTGCCAGCAGCCCTACAGGGGATACGCAGTATTTT
CASSPTGDTQYF
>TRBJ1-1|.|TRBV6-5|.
TGTGCCAGCAGCTCCGAGGGAGCTTTCTTT
CASSSEGAFF
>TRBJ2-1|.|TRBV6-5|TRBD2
TGTGCCAGCAGTTACACTAGCGGGGGATACAATGAGCAGTTCTTC
CASSYTSGGYNEQFF
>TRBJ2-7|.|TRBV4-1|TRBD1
TGCGCCAGCAGCCAAGACGGGACAGGAGCAGACGAGCAGTACTTC
CASSQDGTGADEQYF
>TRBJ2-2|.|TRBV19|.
TGTGCCACTCGGTTATCCCCCACCGGGGAGCTGTTTTTT
CATRLSPTGELFF
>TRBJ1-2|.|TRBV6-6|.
TGTGCCAGCAGCTCCTCGGCTAACTATGGCTACACCTTC
CASSSSANYGYTF
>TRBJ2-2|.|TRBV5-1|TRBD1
TGCGCCAGCAGCTGGACAGGGGCGAGCACCGGGGAGCTGTTTTTT
CASSWTGASTGELFF
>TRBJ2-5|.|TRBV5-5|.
TGTGCCAGCAGCTGGGCCCTGGGTGAGACCCAGTACTTC
CASSWALGETQYF
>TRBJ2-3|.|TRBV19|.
TGTGCCAGTAGTAACCGTGGCACAGATACGCAGTATTTT
CASSNRGTDTQYF
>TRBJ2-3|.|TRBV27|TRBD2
TGTGCCAGCAGTCCGCGGGGGGGGTCCGCGACAGATACGCAGTATTTT
CASSPRGGSATDTQYF
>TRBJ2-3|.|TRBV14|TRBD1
TGTGCCAGCAGCCCGCGACAGGGTGCCACAGATACGCAGTATTTT
CASSPRQGATDTQYF
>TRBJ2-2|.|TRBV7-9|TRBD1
TGTGCCAGCAGCCTCCGACAGGGGACGAACACCGGGGAGCTGTTTTTT
CASSLRQGTNTGELFF
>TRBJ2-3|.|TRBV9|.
TGTGCCAGCAGCGTAGGGTTGGACCCTAGCACAGATACGCAGTATTTT
CASSVGLDPSTDTQYF
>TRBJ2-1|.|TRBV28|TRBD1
TGTGCCAGCAGTTTGGGGAAGGGGGCGCGATACAATGAGCAGTTCTTC
CASSLGKGARYNEQFF
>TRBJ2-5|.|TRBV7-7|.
TGTGCTACCGGCAGACCCCAAGAGACCCAGTACTTC
CATGRPQETQYF
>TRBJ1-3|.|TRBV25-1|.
TGTGCCAGCACCCCCCCACAGGCGGGCGGAAACACCATATATTTT
CASTPPQAGGNTIYF
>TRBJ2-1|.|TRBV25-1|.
TGTGCCAGCAGTCGAGGGGACCCCCCCCATGAGCAGTTCTTC
CASSRGDPPHEQFF
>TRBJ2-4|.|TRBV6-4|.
TGTGCCAGCAGAAGGGACATCCGAGCCAAAAACATTCAGTACTTC
CASRRDIRAKNIQYF
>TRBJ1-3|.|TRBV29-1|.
TGCAGCGTTGAAGATCAGCACGGTATTGGAAACACCATATATTTT
CSVEDQHGIGNTIYF
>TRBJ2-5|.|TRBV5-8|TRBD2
TGTGCCAGCAGCCGCTGGACTAGCGGGGGAGAGACCCAGTACTTC
CASSRWTSGGETQYF
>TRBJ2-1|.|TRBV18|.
TGTGCCAGCTCTCCGGGAACGGGTACATCCTACAATGAGCAGTTCTTC
CASSPGTGTSYNEQFF
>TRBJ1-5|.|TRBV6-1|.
TGTGCCAGCAGTGAAGACAGGTGGCAGCCCCAGCATTTT
CASSEDRWQPQHF
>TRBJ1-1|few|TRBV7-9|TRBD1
TGTGCCAGCAGCCATTCGACAGGGGCGAACACTGAAGCTTTCTTT
CASSHSTGANTEAFF
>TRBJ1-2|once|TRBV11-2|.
TGTGCCAGCAGCTTAGATTCAAACTATGGCTACACCTTC
CASSLDSNYGYTF
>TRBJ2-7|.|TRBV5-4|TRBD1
TGTGCCAGCAGCCTCACGACAGGGGGCAGGGGTTCCTACGAGCAGTACTTC
CASSLTTGGRGSYEQYF
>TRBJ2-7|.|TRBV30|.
TGTGCCTGGAACCGGGACCCTCCCTACGAGCAGTACTTC
CAWNRDPPYEQYF
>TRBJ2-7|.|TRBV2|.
TGTGCCAGCAAACGGGGCTCCTACGAGCAGTACTTC
CASKRGSYEQYF
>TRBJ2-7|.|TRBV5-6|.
TGTGCCAGCAGCTTCATGGTCCACGAGCAGTACTTC
CASSFMVHEQYF
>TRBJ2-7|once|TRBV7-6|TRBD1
TGTGCCAGCACTCTCGGCGGGACAGGTCTCTACGAGCAGTACTTC
CASTLGGTGLYEQYF
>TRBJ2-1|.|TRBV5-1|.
TGCGCCAGCAGCCTGCGGAGGGGTAGCGACAGTGAGCAGTTCTTC
CASSLRRGSDSEQFF
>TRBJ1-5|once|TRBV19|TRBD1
TGTGCCAGTAGAGCAGGACAGGGAAGCAATCAGCCCCAGCATTTT
CASRAGQGSNQPQHF
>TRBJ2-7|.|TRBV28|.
TGTGCCAGCAGTCTTCAGTACGAGCAGTACTTC
CASSLQYEQYF
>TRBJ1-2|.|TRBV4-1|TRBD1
TGCGCCAGCAGCGACCCGGGACAGGCAAACTATGGCTACACCTTC
CASSDPGQANYGYTF
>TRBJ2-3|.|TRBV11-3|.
TGTGCCAGCAGCCTCAGGGAGGAGAATACGCAGTATTTT
CASSLREENTQYF
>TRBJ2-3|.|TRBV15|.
TGTGCCACCAGCAGAGTCGCGATTGCAGATACGCAGTATTTT
CATSRVAIADTQYF
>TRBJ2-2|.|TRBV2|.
TGTGCCAGCAGGGGAACGGGAGCGAACACCGGGGAGCTGTTTTTT
CASRGTGANTGELFF
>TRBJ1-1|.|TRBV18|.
TGTGCCAGCTCACCAGATTCGAACACTGAAGCTTTCTTT
CASSPDSNTEAFF